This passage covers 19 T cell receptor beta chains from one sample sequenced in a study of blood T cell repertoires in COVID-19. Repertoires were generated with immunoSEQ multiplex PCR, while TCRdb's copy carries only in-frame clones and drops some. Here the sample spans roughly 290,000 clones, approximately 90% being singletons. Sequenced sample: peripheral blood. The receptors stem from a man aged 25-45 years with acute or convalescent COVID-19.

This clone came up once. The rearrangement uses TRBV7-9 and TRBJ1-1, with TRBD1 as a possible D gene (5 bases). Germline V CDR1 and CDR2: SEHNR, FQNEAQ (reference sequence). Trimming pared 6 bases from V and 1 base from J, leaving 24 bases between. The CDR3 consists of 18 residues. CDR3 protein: CASRGTRQTLKGNTEAFF. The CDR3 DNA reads TGTGCCAGCAGGGGAACCCGACAGACACTCAAGGGGAACACTGAAGCTTTCTTT. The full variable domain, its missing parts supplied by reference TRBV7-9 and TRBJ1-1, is DTGVSQNPRHKITKRGQNVTFRCDPISEHNRLYWYRQTLGQGPEFLTYFQNEAQLEKSRLLSDRFSAERPKGSFSTLEIQRTEQGDSAMYLCASRGTRQTLKGNTEAFFGQGTRLTVV.

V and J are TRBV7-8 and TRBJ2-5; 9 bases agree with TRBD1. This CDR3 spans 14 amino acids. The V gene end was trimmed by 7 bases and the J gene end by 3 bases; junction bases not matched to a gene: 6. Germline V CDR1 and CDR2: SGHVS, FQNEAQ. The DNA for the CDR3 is TGTGCCAGCACCACCGGGACAGGGAAAGAGACCCAGTACTTC. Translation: CASTTGTGKETQYF.

The CDR3 is CASSIARGNSNQPQHF. In DNA form, the CDR3 reads TGTGCCAGTAGTATAGCCAGGGGCAATAGCAATCAGCCCCAGCATTTT. This chain joins TRBV19 and TRBJ1-5; the D gene is possibly TRBD1 (6 bases). CDR1 is LNHDA and CDR2 is SQIVND in the germline V gene (reference sequence). This CDR3 is 16 amino acids long. Trimming took 1 base from V and 0 from J, leaving 10 bases between them.

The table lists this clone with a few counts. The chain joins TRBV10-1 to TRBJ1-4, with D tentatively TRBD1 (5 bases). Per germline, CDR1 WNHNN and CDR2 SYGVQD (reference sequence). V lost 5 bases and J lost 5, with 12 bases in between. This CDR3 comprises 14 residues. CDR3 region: CASSSNQGNEKLFF. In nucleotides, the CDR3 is TGCGCCAGCAGTTCAAATCAGGGAAATGAAAAACTGTTTTTT.

The CDR3 region is CASSSRTSGRETQYF. The CDR3 nucleotides are TGTGCCAGCAGTTCCAGGACTAGCGGGAGAGAGACCCAGTACTTC. The chain recombines TRBV28 with TRBJ2-5, with 13 bases that match TRBD2. The junction had 3 bases not matched to a gene; V was cut back by 4 bases and J by 4 bases. The CDR3 is made up of 15 amino acids. Germline V CDR1 and CDR2: MDHEN, SYDVKM.

The CDR3 coding sequence is TGTGCCACCAAAACGGGACAGAGGATGGGTGAGCAGTTCTTC. Protein: CATKTGQRMGEQFF. The rearrangement joins TRBV28 to TRBJ2-1; 7 positions match TRBD1. This CDR3 contains 14 residues. V shed 10 bases, J shed 9 bases, and the junction held 15 bases outside the gene matches. Germline values: CDR1 MDHEN, CDR2 SYDVKM.

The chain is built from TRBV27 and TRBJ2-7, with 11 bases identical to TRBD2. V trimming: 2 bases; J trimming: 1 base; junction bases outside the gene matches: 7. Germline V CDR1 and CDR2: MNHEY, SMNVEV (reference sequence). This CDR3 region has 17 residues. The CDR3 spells CASSLIVGTSGSYEQYF. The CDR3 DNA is TGTGCCAGCAGTTTAATCGTGGGGACTAGCGGTTCCTACGAGCAGTACTTC.

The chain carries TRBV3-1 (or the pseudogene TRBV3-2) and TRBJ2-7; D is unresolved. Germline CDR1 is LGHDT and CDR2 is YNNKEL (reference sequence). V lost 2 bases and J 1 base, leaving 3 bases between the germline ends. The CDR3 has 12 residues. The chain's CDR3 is CASSQLSYEQYF. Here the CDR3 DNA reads TGTGCCAGCAGCCAACTATCCTACGAGCAGTACTTC.

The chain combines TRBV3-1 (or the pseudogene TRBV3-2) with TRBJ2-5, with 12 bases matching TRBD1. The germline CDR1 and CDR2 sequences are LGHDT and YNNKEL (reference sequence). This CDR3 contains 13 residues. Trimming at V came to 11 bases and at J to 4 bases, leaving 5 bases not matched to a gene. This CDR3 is CACGTGGRETQYF. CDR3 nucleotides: TGTGCCTGCGGGACAGGGGGCCGAGAGACCCAGTACTTC.

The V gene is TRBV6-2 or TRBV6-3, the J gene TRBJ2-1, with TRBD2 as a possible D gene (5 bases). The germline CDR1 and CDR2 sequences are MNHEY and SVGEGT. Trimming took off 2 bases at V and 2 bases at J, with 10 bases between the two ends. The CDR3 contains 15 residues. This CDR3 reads CASSYEGSPYNEQFF. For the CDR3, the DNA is TGTGCCAGCAGTTACGAAGGGAGTCCCTACAATGAGCAGTTCTTC.

The CDR3 region is CASSLVRDTQYF. DNA of the CDR3: TGTGCCAGCAGCCTGGTCCGGGATACGCAGTATTTT. The rearrangement links TRBV2 to TRBJ2-3; D unresolved. Trimming removed 6 bases from V and 6 bases from J, with 10 bases in between. Germline V gene sequence: CDR1 SNHLY, CDR2 FYNNEI. The CDR3 is 12 amino acids. The variable domain in full, completed from reference TRBV2 and TRBJ2-3, reads EPEVTQTPSHQVTQMGQEVILRCVPISNHLYFYWYRQILGQKVEFLVSFYNNEISEKSEIFDDQFSVERPDGSNFTLKIRSTKLEDSAMYFCASSLVRDTQYFGPGTRLTVL.

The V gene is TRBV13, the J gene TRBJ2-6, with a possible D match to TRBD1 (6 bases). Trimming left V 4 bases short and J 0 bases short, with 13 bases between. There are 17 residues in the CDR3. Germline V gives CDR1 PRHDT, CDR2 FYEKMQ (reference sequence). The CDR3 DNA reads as TGTGCCAGCAGCTCCTACAGGGCTAACTCTGGGGCCAACGTCCTGACTTTC. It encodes CASSSYRANSGANVLTF.

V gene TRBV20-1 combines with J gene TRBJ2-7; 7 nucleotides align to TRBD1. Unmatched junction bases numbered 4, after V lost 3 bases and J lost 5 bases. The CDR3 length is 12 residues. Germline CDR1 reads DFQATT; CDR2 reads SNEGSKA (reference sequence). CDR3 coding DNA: TGCAGTGCTAGTGAGGGGGCCGACGAGCAGTACTTC. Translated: CSASEGADEQYF.

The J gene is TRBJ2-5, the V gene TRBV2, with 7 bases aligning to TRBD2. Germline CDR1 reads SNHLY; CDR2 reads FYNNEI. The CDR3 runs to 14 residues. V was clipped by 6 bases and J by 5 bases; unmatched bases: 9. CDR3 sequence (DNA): TGTGCCAGCAGATCAGCGGGATCTCCTGAGACCCAGTACTTC. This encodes CASRSAGSPETQYF.

CDR3 DNA sequence: TGTGCCAGCAGTTTCCCACAGGGTTCAGGCTACGAGCAGTACTTC. This translates into CASSFPQGSGYEQYF. The chain has TRBV28 and TRBJ2-7, with a tentative D call TRBD1 (6 bases). Trimming took off 3 bases at V and 3 bases at J, with 15 bases between the two ends. Germline CDR1 reads MDHEN; CDR2 reads SYDVKM. The CDR3 covers 15 residues.

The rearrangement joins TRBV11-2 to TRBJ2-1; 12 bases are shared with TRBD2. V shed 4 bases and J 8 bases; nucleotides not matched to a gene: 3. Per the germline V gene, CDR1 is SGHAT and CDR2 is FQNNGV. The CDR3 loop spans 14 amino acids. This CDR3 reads CASSSLAGGDEQFF. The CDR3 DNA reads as TGTGCCAGCAGCTCTCTAGCGGGAGGGGATGAGCAGTTCTTC. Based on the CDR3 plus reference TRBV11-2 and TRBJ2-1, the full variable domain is EAGVAQSPRYKIIEKRQSVAFWCNPISGHATLYWYQQILGQGPKLLIQFQNNGVVDDSQLPKDRFSAERLKGVDSTLKIQPAKLEDSAVYLCASSSLAGGDEQFFGPGTRLTVL.

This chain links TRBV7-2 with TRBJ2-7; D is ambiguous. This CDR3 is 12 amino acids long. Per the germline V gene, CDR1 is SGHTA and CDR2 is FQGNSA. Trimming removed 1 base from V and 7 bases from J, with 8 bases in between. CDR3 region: CASSLVTREQYF. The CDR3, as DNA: TGTGCCAGCAGCTTAGTTACGAGGGAGCAGTACTTC.

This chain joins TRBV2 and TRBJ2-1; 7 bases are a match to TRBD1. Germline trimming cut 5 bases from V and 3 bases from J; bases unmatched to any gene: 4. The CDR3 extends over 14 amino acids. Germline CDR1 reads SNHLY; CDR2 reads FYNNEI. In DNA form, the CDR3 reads TGTGCCAGCAGTACAGGGGTAGGCTACAATGAGCAGTTCTTC. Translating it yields CASSTGVGYNEQFF.

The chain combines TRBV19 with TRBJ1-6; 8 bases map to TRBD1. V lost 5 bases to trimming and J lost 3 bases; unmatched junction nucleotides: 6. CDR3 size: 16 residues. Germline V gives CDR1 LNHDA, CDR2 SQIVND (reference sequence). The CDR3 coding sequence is TGTGCCAGTAGTGCCACCGGGACAGGCTATAATTCACCCCTCCACTTT. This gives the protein CASSATGTGYNSPLHF. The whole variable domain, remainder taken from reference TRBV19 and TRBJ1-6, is DGGITQSPKYLFRKEGQNVTLSCEQNLNHDAMYWYRQDPGQGLRLIYYSQIVNDFQKGDIAEGYSVSREKKESFPLTVTSAQKNPTAFYLCASSATGTGYNSPLHFGNGTRLTVT.